This is a list of T cell receptor beta chains from one sample in a study of T cells after posttransplantation cyclophosphamide. Clones were read by immunoSEQ multiplex PCR, and TCRdb kept only the in-frame ones, dropping some. The sample shows about 3,700 clones, 55% to 65% of them seen only once. The sequencing input was memory CD8+ T cells sorted from blood. The receptors derive from a man aged 25-45 years in good health and a related stem cell transplant donor. CDR3s include the opening cysteine and the closing phenylalanine or tryptophan. The D gene is left open where the match is weak. The size field is filled for only some rows; it gives once, few, many or a size class.

CDR3 protein | CDR3 DNA | V gene | D gene | J gene | clone size
CASSLPGQARKETQYF | TGTGCCAGCAGCCTTCCCGGACAGGCCAGGAAAGAGACCCAGTACTTC | TRBV5-6 | TRBD1 | TRBJ2-5 | .
CASSIGQGTAYEQYF | TGTGCCAGTAGTATCGGACAGGGGACGGCCTACGAGCAGTACTTC | TRBV9 | TRBD1 | TRBJ2-7 | few
CASSLKGDRGNIQYF | TGTGCCAGCAGCTTAAAGGGGGACAGGGGGAACATTCAGTACTTC | TRBV7-2 | TRBD1 | TRBJ2-4 | .
CASSFPDRTLYGYTF | TGTGCCAGCAGCTTTCCGGACAGGACACTCTATGGCTACACCTTC | TRBV7-2 | TRBD1 | TRBJ1-2 | .
CASSNGQGAYGYTF | TGTGCCAGCAGCAATGGACAGGGAGCCTATGGCTACACCTTC | TRBV7-9 | TRBD1 | TRBJ1-2 | .
CASSMGQGAFWYGYTF | TGTGCCAGTAGTATGGGACAGGGGGCGTTTTGGTATGGCTACACCTTC | TRBV19 | TRBD1 | TRBJ1-2 | large
CASSLAGGIRDEQFF | TGTGCCAGCAGCTTGGCAGGGGGCATTAGAGATGAGCAGTTCTTC | TRBV5-4 | TRBD1 | TRBJ2-1 | .
CASTPSPDSRNEQFF | TGTGCCAGCACTCCCAGCCCGGACTCGCGCAATGAGCAGTTCTTC | TRBV27 | . | TRBJ2-1 | .
CASSFDSGMNTGELFF | TGTGCCAGCAGCTTCGATAGCGGGATGAACACCGGGGAGCTGTTTTTT | TRBV7-2 | TRBD2 | TRBJ2-2 | .
CASSLQGYSNQPQHF | TGTGCCAGCAGCCTACAGGGATATAGCAATCAGCCCCAGCATTTT | TRBV5-3 | . | TRBJ1-5 | few
CASRDRGSAEYGYTF | TGTGCCAGCAGAGACAGGGGAAGCGCAGAATATGGCTACACCTTC | TRBV27 | TRBD1 | TRBJ1-2 | .
CASSQDPTGHQPQHF | TGCGCCAGCAGCCAAGATCCCACAGGGCATCAGCCCCAGCATTTT | TRBV4-1 | . | TRBJ1-5 | .
CASIIRQGTAYEQYF | TGTGCCAGCATCATCAGGCAGGGGACGGCCTACGAGCAGTACTTC | TRBV9 | . | TRBJ2-7 | few
CASSFGTHPKGGYTF | TGTGCCAGCAGCTTCGGGACACACCCTAAAGGTGGCTACACCTTC | TRBV11-2 | . | TRBJ1-2 | .
CATRSAYNSGANVLTF | TGTGCCACGAGGTCGGCATATAACTCTGGGGCCAACGTCCTGACTTTC | TRBV2 | . | TRBJ2-6 | few
CASSPLADTEAYEQYF | TGTGCCAGTAGTCCCCTAGCCGACACGGAAGCCTACGAGCAGTACTTC | TRBV19 | . | TRBJ2-7 | few
CASSPNRGLNSPLHF | TGTGCCAGCAGCCCGAACAGGGGTCTTAATTCACCCCTCCACTTT | TRBV6-5 | TRBD1 | TRBJ1-6 | once
CASSETAGGYNEQFF | TGTGCCAGCAGTGAGACGGCAGGGGGGTACAATGAGCAGTTCTTC | TRBV6-1 | . | TRBJ2-1 | .
CASIIKQETAYEQYF | TGTGCCAGCATCATCAAACAGGAGACGGCATACGAGCAGTACTTC | TRBV9 | . | TRBJ2-7 | few
CASSIGQGAPNTGELFF | TGTGCCAGCAGCATCGGACAGGGGGCCCCGAACACCGGGGAGCTGTTTTTT | TRBV9 | TRBD1 | TRBJ2-2 | .
CASSQIGAGDGYTF | TGTGCCAGCAGCCAAATAGGGGCAGGGGATGGCTACACCTTC | TRBV4-2 | . | TRBJ1-2 | .
CASSSGQGMGNQPQHF | TGTGCCAGCAGTTCCGGACAGGGGATGGGCAATCAGCCCCAGCATTTT | TRBV28 | TRBD1 | TRBJ1-5 | medium-sized
CASSPNRGWKYEQYF | TGTGCCAGCAGTCCGAACAGGGGGTGGAAATACGAGCAGTACTTC | TRBV9 | TRBD1 | TRBJ2-7 | .
CASTDLIYTEAFF | TGTGCCAGTACGGACTTGATTTACACTGAAGCTTTCTTT | TRBV19 | . | TRBJ1-1 | .
CASSRDRGGPQHF | TGTGCCAGCAGCCGGGACAGGGGGGGGCCCCAGCATTTT | TRBV16 | TRBD1 | TRBJ1-5 | .
CASSQYGDRSTDTQYF | TGTGCCAGCAGCCAATATGGAGACAGGTCCACAGATACGCAGTATTTT | TRBV4-2 | . | TRBJ2-3 | once
CASRGEGRRGTQPQHF | TGTGCCAGCAGGGGGGAGGGTAGAAGGGGCACTCAGCCCCAGCATTTT | TRBV27 | . | TRBJ1-5 | .
CASSPLTTSGGSWDEQFF | TGTGCCAGCTCACCGCTGACGACTAGCGGGGGAAGCTGGGATGAGCAGTTCTTC | TRBV18 | TRBD2 | TRBJ2-1 | once